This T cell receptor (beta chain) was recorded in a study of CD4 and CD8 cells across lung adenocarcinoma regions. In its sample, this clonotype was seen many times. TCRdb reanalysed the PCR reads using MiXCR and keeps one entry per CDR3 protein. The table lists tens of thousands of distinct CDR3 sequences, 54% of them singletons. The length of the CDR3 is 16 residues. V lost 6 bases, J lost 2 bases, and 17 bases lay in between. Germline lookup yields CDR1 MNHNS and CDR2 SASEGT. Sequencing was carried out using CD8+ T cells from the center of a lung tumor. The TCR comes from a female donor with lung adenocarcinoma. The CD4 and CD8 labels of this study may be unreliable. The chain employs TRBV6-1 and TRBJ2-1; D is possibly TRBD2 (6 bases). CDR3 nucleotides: TGTGCCAGCAGGATCTTTAGCGGAGGAACCTACAATGAGCAGTTCTTC. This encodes CASRIFSGGTYNEQFF.